The clone carrying this T cell receptor beta chain was recorded only once. This record belongs to a study of blood T cell repertoires in COVID-19. The wider study: The samples span acute and convalescent COVID-19 from the United States, Italy and Spain. Sample material is recorded as cDNA or gDNA derived from T cells, B-cell-depleted T cells, or PBMCs.

As processed by the authors: Reference gene primer amplification yielded estimated nucleated cell counts. The repertoire was sequenced with immunoSEQ multiplex PCR; TCRdb's copy has only in-frame clones and lacks some. Clonal size and the V and J genes are those of that table, whereas D and trimming came from the DNA. This repertoire shows 200,000 to 250,000 clones, 87% found once; its top ten account for about 12%. In germline, CDR1 is LNHDA, CDR2 SQIVND (reference sequence). The CDR3 sequence is 15 residues long. The junction had 8 bases not matched to a gene; V was cut back by 5 bases and J by 4 bases.

The rearrangement joins TRBV19 to TRBJ1-5; 7 positions agree with TRBD1. Sequenced input: peripheral blood. The clonotype was recovered from a woman between 18 and 30 years old who had recovered from COVID-19. Here the CDR3 DNA reads TGTGCCAGTAGTGAGACCACAGGGGCGAATCAGCCCCAGCATTTT. Translation: CASSETTGANQPQHF.